The rows below give T cell receptor beta chains drawn from one sample of a study of T cell changes during pregnancy in multiple sclerosis. Only in-frame clones appear in the TCRdb table, and some are missing; sequencing was by immunoSEQ multiplex PCR. The table lists some 61,000 clones, 91% of them singletons. Here the sequenced sample was peripheral blood, taken in the second trimester of pregnancy. The origin of the receptors is a female donor with multiple sclerosis, enrolled in a pregnancy study. Each CDR3 is given with its conserved first and last residue. Fields, in order: D gene, V gene, J gene, clone size, CDR3 DNA, CDR3 protein. D genes are given only for firm matches. Clone size is stated in some rows and not others, as once, few, many or a class when expanded.

TRBD1	TRBV10-3	TRBJ1-3	-	TGTGCCATCAGGGCGGGGACAGGGGGCCCCCTCTCTGGAAACACCATATATTTT	CAIRAGTGGPLSGNTIYF
TRBD1	TRBV5-1	TRBJ1-2	-	TGCGCCAGCAGCCAGAACCCCGGGACAGCTAACTATGGCTACACCTTC	CASSQNPGTANYGYTF
-	TRBV18	TRBJ1-3	-	TGTGCCAGCTCACCACTCCTCCGGGGTCCGTCTGGAAACACCATATATTTT	CASSPLLRGPSGNTIYF
TRBD1	TRBV7-2	TRBJ2-7	-	TGTGCCAGCAGCTCGATAGGGACAGGGTCCTACGAGCAGTACTTC	CASSSIGTGSYEQYF
TRBD2	TRBV5-6	TRBJ2-3	-	TGTGCCAGCAGCTTGTTACCCCCGCGGGGGGGCCAAAATACGCAGTATTTT	CASSLLPPRGGQNTQYF
-	TRBV5-6	TRBJ2-3	-	TGTGCCAGCAGCTTAGGGGCCTACACAGATACGCAGTATTTT	CASSLGAYTDTQYF
-	TRBV19	TRBJ2-4	-	TGTGCCAGTAGTATAGATCGTCAGGGGCAGCCAGCCAAAAACATTCAGTACTTC	CASSIDRQGQPAKNIQYF
TRBD2	TRBV23-1	TRBJ2-3	-	TGCGCCAGCAGTCAATCGGCCCAACTAGCGGGGGGGCTTCGAGATACGCAGTATTTT	CASSQSAQLAGGLRDTQYF
-	TRBV27	TRBJ1-1	-	TGTGCCAGCAGTCTCCGGTTGAACACTGAAGCTTTCTTT	CASSLRLNTEAFF
TRBD2	TRBV7-9	TRBJ2-3	-	TGTGCCAGCAGCTTTTTAGCGGGGGACTCGACAGATACGCAGTATTTT	CASSFLAGDSTDTQYF
-	TRBV6-5	TRBJ2-1	-	TGTGCCAGCAGTTACTGGGAGGGGGGTGAGCAGTTCTTC	CASSYWEGGEQFF
TRBD1	TRBV2	TRBJ1-3	-	TGTGCCAGCAGTCCCGGACAGGGCAGTGGAAACACCATATATTTT	CASSPGQGSGNTIYF
-	TRBV9	TRBJ1-2	-	TGTGCCAGCAGCGTAGACGTGGGGGCTGGCTACACCTTC	CASSVDVGAGYTF
-	TRBV6-1	TRBJ1-5	once	TGTGCCAGCAGCCCCGGGTGGGAGCCCCAGCATTTT	CASSPGWEPQHF
-	TRBV19	TRBJ2-4	once	TGTGCCAGTAGTTCAGGGGTAGCCAAAAACATTCAGTACTTC	CASSSGVAKNIQYF
TRBD1	TRBV6-5	TRBJ1-2	-	TGTGCCAGCAGCGGACAGGGGGTCCATGGCTACACCTTC	CASSGQGVHGYTF
TRBD1	TRBV7-9	TRBJ1-1	once	TGTGCCAGCAGCCCACAGGGGACCGCGAACACTGAAGCTTTCTTT	CASSPQGTANTEAFF
TRBD1	TRBV5-4	TRBJ1-4	-	TGTGCCAGCAGTTTGGACAGGGGGAATGAAAAACTGTTTTTT	CASSLDRGNEKLFF
TRBD1	TRBV5-1	TRBJ2-6	-	TGCGCCAGCAGCTTGGGACAGGGCAGCTCTGGGGCCAACGTCCTGACTTTC	CASSLGQGSSGANVLTF
-	TRBV10-3	TRBJ1-1	-	TGTGCCATCAGTGAGTCGACGGGGGGAGAAGCTTTCTTT	CAISESTGGEAFF
TRBD2	TRBV6-5	TRBJ2-7	-	TGTGCCAGCAGTTATCGGGGGGAACAGTACTTC	CASSYRGEQYF
TRBD2	TRBV7-3	TRBJ2-2	-	TGTGCCAGCAGCTTATCCTCTAGCGGGGGAGACCAAAAGACCGGGGAGCTGTTTTTT	CASSLSSSGGDQKTGELFF
-	TRBV4-3	TRBJ1-1	once	TGCGCCAGCAGCCAAGACGGCGGGGCTCACACTGAAGCTTTCTTT	CASSQDGGAHTEAFF
-	TRBV10-1	TRBJ1-5	-	TGCGCCAACCAAGGGAGGGCTTGCCCCCAGCATTTT	CANQGRACPQHF
TRBD2	TRBV9	TRBJ2-1	-	TGTGCCAGCAGCGTAGCGACTAGCGGGTACAATGAGCAGTTCTTC	CASSVATSGYNEQFF
-	TRBV4-1	TRBJ2-7	-	TGCGCCAGCAGCCAAGATAAGGGGGCCGGGACTCGCTCCTACGAGCAGTACTTC	CASSQDKGAGTRSYEQYF
TRBD2	TRBV27	TRBJ2-3	-	TGTGCCAGCAGTTTAGGGACTAGCCTCGCAGATACGCAGTATTTT	CASSLGTSLADTQYF